This T cell receptor (beta chain) was observed in a study of long-term antiretroviral therapy in people with HIV. They ran version v3.0 of the immunoSEQ assay at survey level. Per-sample TRB depth target: about 35,000-50,000 T-cell genomes. The assay was immunoSEQ multiplex PCR, and TCRdb's table has in-frame clones only and misses some. This sample carries about 25,000 clones, 85% to 95% of them seen once, and the ten largest clones take around 9.6%. Whole-study results and caveats: Collection of the blood took place between about 2003 and 2017. The ART regimens in use then may have been less effective than current ones. Although diversity increased after ART, it remained lower than in transplant donor controls.

Germline V gene lookup returns CDR1 SNHLY and CDR2 FYNNEI. This CDR3 comprises 14 residues. Trimming stripped 4 bases from V and 4 bases from J, with 13 bases between. This clone was detected only once. Its antigen is not identified. Treatment for all HIV-infected participants took place in the United States. The gene calls are TRBV2 and TRBJ1-1; tentatively, D is TRBD1 (5 bases). The sequence was collected from a woman in her forties with HIV. Material: unsorted PBMCs, obtained 7.6 years after starting antiretroviral therapy. CDR3 amino acids: CASSAQGFGTEAFF. The CDR3, as DNA: TGTGCCAGCAGTGCGCAGGGTTTCGGCACTGAAGCTTTCTTT.